This record concerns one TCR beta chain sequence. These data belong to a study of blood T cell repertoires in COVID-19. CDR1 is SGHNT and CDR2 is YENEEA in the germline V gene. V dropped 5 bases and J dropped 4; count of bases not matched to a gene: 8. The CDR3 consists of 15 residues. Assay: immunoSEQ multiplex PCR; the TCRdb copy retains only in-frame clones and omits some. The data contain approximately 150,000 clones, roughly nine tenths of them singletons. The chain combines TRBV11-3 with TRBJ2-3; 8 nucleotides match TRBD1. The sample was peripheral blood. This clonotype was obtained from a woman in her 70s with acute or convalescent COVID-19. The DNA for the CDR3 is TGTGCCAGCAGCCCCGGACAGGGATTGGCAGATACGCAGTATTTT. As protein: CASSPGQGLADTQYF. The variable domain in full, completed from reference TRBV11-3 and TRBJ2-3, reads EAGVVQSPRYKIIEKKQPVAFWCNPISGHNTLYWYLQNLGQGPELLIRYENEEAVDDSQLPKDRFSAERLKGVDSTLKIQPAELGDSAVYLCASSPGQGLADTQYFGPGTRLTVL.